The 24 T cell receptor beta chains reported below all come from one sample, sequenced in a study of cytomegalovirus exposure and HLA in healthy donors. The PCR made use of 60 Vbeta and 13 Jbeta primers. The assay was immunoSEQ multiplex PCR, and TCRdb's table has in-frame clones only and misses some. This sample carries tens of thousands of clones, with approximately 15% going to the ten biggest clones. The specimen was PBMCs. The receptors originated from a man over 45 in good health and CMV-seropositive.

CDR3 sequence: CASSHRASGSNEQFF. The CDR3 DNA follows: TGTGCCAGCAGCCACCGGGCTAGCGGGAGTAATGAGCAGTTCTTC. This chain joins TRBV4-2 and TRBJ2-1, with 10 positions matching TRBD2. V lost 3 bases to trimming and J lost 7 bases; unmatched junction nucleotides: 6. CDR1 is LGHNA, CDR2 YNFKEQ, per germline. CDR3 length: 15 residues.

The rearrangement links TRBV30 to TRBJ2-2; 7 positions agree with TRBD2. The germline gives CDR1 GTSNPN, CDR2 SVGIG (reference sequence). The CDR3 length is 15 residues. V dropped 0 bases and J dropped 4; count of bases not matched to a gene: 5. The CDR3 DNA is TGTGCCTGGAGTGTAGGGGCGGGAGTCACCGGGGAGCTGTTTTTT. This translates into CAWSVGAGVTGELFF.

The rearrangement uses TRBV5-6 and TRBJ2-1; D is uncertain. Germline V CDR1 and CDR2: SGHDT, YYEEEE. V dropped 4 bases and J dropped 9 bases, with 11 bases sitting between them. The CDR3 covers 12 residues. The chain's CDR3 is CASSRSRSEQFF. Here the CDR3 DNA reads TGTGCCAGCAGCCGGAGTAGAAGTGAGCAGTTCTTC.

The CDR3 spells CASGRFGGELFF. DNA for the CDR3: TGCGCCAGCGGTCGGTTCGGCGGGGAGCTGTTTTTT. The gene calls are TRBV10-2 and TRBJ2-2; unclear D gene. Trimming removed 8 bases at V and 7 bases at J, with 11 bases between. Germline-derived CDR1 and CDR2 are WSHSY and SAAADI. The length of the CDR3 is 12 residues.

The V call is TRBV4-1, the J call TRBJ2-1; TRBD2 might be the D (7 bases). This CDR3 comprises 15 residues. CDR1 and CDR2 from the germline V gene are MGHRA and YSYEKL. V was clipped by 6 bases and J by 3 bases, with 15 bases between them. The CDR3 spells CASRPEGGGYNEQFF. As DNA, the CDR3 is TGCGCCAGCAGGCCCGAGGGGGGGGGCTACAATGAGCAGTTCTTC.

V gene TRBV9 combines with J gene TRBJ2-3; tentatively, D is TRBD2 (6 bases). V was shortened by 0 bases and J by 1 base, with 15 bases between the two germline ends. Germline values: CDR1 SGDLS, CDR2 YYNGEE. This CDR3 has 17 amino acids. Written as DNA, the CDR3 is TGTGCCAGCAGCGTAGAGGGAAGGCGGGGCCGCACAGATACGCAGTATTTT. Residues: CASSVEGRRGRTDTQYF. The full variable domain, with the rest looked up from reference TRBV9 and TRBJ2-3, is DSGVTQTPKHLITATGQRVTLRCSPRSGDLSVYWYQQSLDQGLQFLIQYYNGEERAKGNILERFSAQQFPDLHSELNLSSLELGDSALYFCASSVEGRRGRTDTQYFGPGTRLTVL.

The rearrangement joins TRBV7-2 to TRBJ1-2; TRBD1 might be the D (5 bases). This CDR3 contains 16 residues. Trimming took off 7 bases at V and 8 bases at J, with 26 bases between the two ends. CDR1 and CDR2 (germline): SGHTA, FQGNSA. The CDR3 is CASMTTGTALTGGYTF. Here the CDR3 DNA reads TGTGCCAGCATGACTACCGGGACTGCGCTTACTGGCGGCTACACCTTC. The full variable domain, in which reference TRBV7-2 and TRBJ1-2 provide the parts outside the CDR3, is GAGVSQSPSNKVTEKGKDVELRCDPISGHTALYWYRQSLGQGLEFLIYFQGNSAPDKSGLPSDRFSAERTGGSVSTLTIQRTQQEDSAVYLCASMTTGTALTGGYTFGSGTRLTVV.

This chain joins TRBV15 and TRBJ2-3; 10 bases align to TRBD2. V was clipped by 5 bases and J by 4 bases; unmatched bases: 9. This CDR3 spans 16 amino acids. In germline, CDR1 is LNHNV, CDR2 YYDKDF (reference sequence). In nucleotides, the CDR3 is TGTGCCACCAGCCCCCTTCTAGCGGGAGAGGCAGATACGCAGTATTTT. This translates into CATSPLLAGEADTQYF. Using reference TRBV15 and TRBJ2-3 for the parts outside the CDR3, the full variable domain is DAMVIQNPRYQVTQFGKPVTLSCSQTLNHNVMYWYQQKSSQAPKLLFHYYDKDFNNEADTPDNFQSRRPNTSFCFLDIRSPGLGDTAMYLCATSPLLAGEADTQYFGPGTRLTVL.

The V call is TRBV9, the J call TRBJ1-2, with D unclear. V shed 3 bases and J shed 0 bases, with 6 bases lying between them. Germline V CDR1 and CDR2: SGDLS, YYNGEE. The CDR3 has 13 residues. The CDR3 region is CASSGGANYGYTF. In nucleotides, the CDR3 is TGTGCCAGCAGCGGGGGAGCTAACTATGGCTACACCTTC.

The V gene is TRBV13, the J gene TRBJ2-7; the D is unclear. V was trimmed by 1 base and J by 6 bases, leaving 4 bases between them. Germline V gives CDR1 PRHDT, CDR2 FYEKMQ (reference sequence). This CDR3 is 11 amino acids long. The CDR3 here is CASSLEREQYF. The CDR3 nucleotides read TGTGCCAGCAGCTTAGAGCGCGAGCAGTACTTC.

The chain employs TRBV5-1 and TRBJ1-3, with D unresolved. The CDR3 runs 16 residues. Germline values: CDR1 SGHRS, CDR2 YFSETQ. V was pared by 0 bases and J by 0 bases, with 10 bases between. The CDR3 region is CASSLDPEGSGNTIYF. The CDR3 nucleotides read TGCGCCAGCAGCTTGGACCCGGAGGGCTCTGGAAACACCATATATTTT.

The V and J genes are TRBV19 and TRBJ2-7; possible D gene TRBD1, 6 bases. Trimming stripped 4 bases from V and 0 bases from J, with 13 bases between. The length of the CDR3 is 15 residues. Germline V gene sequence: CDR1 LNHDA, CDR2 SQIVND (reference sequence). The DNA of the CDR3 is TGTGCCAGTAGTACCGCCGGGACAACCTCCTACGAGCAGTACTTC. Protein product: CASSTAGTTSYEQYF.

The chain employs TRBV11-2 and TRBJ1-2, with D perhaps TRBD1 (6 bases). Deletions cut 1 base from V and 6 bases from J, with 12 bases between. The germline CDR1 and CDR2 sequences are SGHAT and FQNNGV. The CDR3 totals 14 residues. The CDR3 coding sequence is TGTGCCAGCAGCTTAGTCGGGGGGCAGGATGGCTACACCTTC. As protein: CASSLVGGQDGYTF.

The chain recombines TRBV25-1 with TRBJ2-5, with 16 bases matching TRBD2. This CDR3 is 16 amino acids long. The V gene's germline CDR1 is MGHDK and CDR2 SYGVNS. V dropped 8 bases and J dropped 2; count of bases not matched to a gene: 5. This CDR3 is CASGGLAGGKQETQYF. The CDR3 DNA sequence: TGTGCCAGCGGGGGACTAGCGGGAGGGAAACAAGAGACCCAGTACTTC.

CDR3 residues: CASSLAPSGSPYEQYF. The CDR3 DNA follows: TGCGCCAGCAGCTTAGCCCCTAGCGGGAGCCCCTACGAGCAGTACTTC. The chain has TRBV5-1 and TRBJ2-7; 10 bases match TRBD2. Looked up from germline, CDR1 is SGHRS and CDR2 is YFSETQ. V lost 2 bases to trimming and J lost 2 bases; unmatched junction nucleotides: 7. The CDR3 totals 16 residues. Looking up the rest from reference TRBV5-1 and TRBJ2-7 gives the full variable domain: KAGVTQTPRYLIKTRGQQVTLSCSPISGHRSVSWYQQTPGQGLQFLFEYFSETQRNKGNFPGRFSGRQFSNSRSEMNVSTLELGDSALYLCASSLAPSGSPYEQYFGPGTRLTVT.

V is TRBV11-3 and J is TRBJ2-3, with D possibly being TRBD2 (5 bases). Germline V gene data show CDR1 as SGHNT and CDR2 as YENEEA. The CDR3 is made up of 17 amino acids. Between the trimmed V and J ends, which lost 5 bases and 0 bases, there was a span of 18 bases. The CDR3 nucleotides are TGTGCCAGCAGCCCCCTAATGGGAGACTTTAGCACAGATACGCAGTATTTT. This gives the protein CASSPLMGDFSTDTQYF.

CDR3 DNA sequence: TGTGCCACCAGCAGAGCCTTTGGCGGGGCACAAGAGACCCAGTACTTC. Translating it yields CATSRAFGGAQETQYF. This chain connects TRBV15 to TRBJ2-5; TRBD2 is a possible D gene (6 bases). The germline V and J ends were trimmed by 1 base and 2 bases, with 14 bases remaining between them. Germline V gene sequence: CDR1 LNHNV, CDR2 YYDKDF (reference sequence). The CDR3 is 16 amino acids. Variable domain in full (rest from reference TRBV15 and TRBJ2-5): DAMVIQNPRYQVTQFGKPVTLSCSQTLNHNVMYWYQQKSSQAPKLLFHYYDKDFNNEADTPDNFQSRRPNTSFCFLDIRSPGLGDTAMYLCATSRAFGGAQETQYFGPGTRLLVL.

The V gene is TRBV20-1, the J gene TRBJ1-2; D unclear. CDR3 size: 11 residues. The V end was cut by 6 bases, the J end by 7 bases, with 12 bases between. CDR1 and CDR2 (germline): DFQATT, SNEGSKA (reference sequence). This chain's CDR3 is CSAGRGTGYTF. CDR3 sequence (DNA): TGCAGTGCGGGTCGGGGAACTGGCTACACCTTC.

This chain links TRBV7-2 with TRBJ2-1; TRBD2 is a possible D gene (5 bases). CDR1 SGHTA and CDR2 FQGNSA come from the germline V gene. With 8 bases removed from V and 5 bases from J, the gap between germline ends came to 13 bases. This CDR3 contains 13 residues. The CDR3 is CASRGSWDNEQFF. The CDR3 DNA sequence: TGTGCCAGCCGGGGTAGCTGGGACAATGAGCAGTTCTTC. Supplemented by reference TRBV7-2 and TRBJ2-1, the full variable domain reads GAGVSQSPSNKVTEKGKDVELRCDPISGHTALYWYRQSLGQGLEFLIYFQGNSAPDKSGLPSDRFSAERTGGSVSTLTIQRTQQEDSAVYLCASRGSWDNEQFFGPGTRLTVL.

The chain employs TRBV28 and TRBJ1-2, with D possibly matching TRBD1 (6 bases). The CDR3 runs 16 residues. Germline CDR1 reads MDHEN; CDR2 reads SYDVKM. Trimming left V 6 bases short and J 4 bases short, with 21 bases between. This CDR3 is CASSWYRVNPIYGYTF. For the CDR3, the DNA is TGTGCCAGCAGCTGGTACAGGGTTAATCCCATCTATGGCTACACCTTC.

The chain has TRBV10-3 and TRBJ1-2; 8 bases fit TRBD1. Unmatched junction bases numbered 3, after V lost 4 bases and J lost 2 bases. Germline-derived CDR1 and CDR2 are ENHRY and SYGVKD. This CDR3 has 14 residues. CDR3 in amino acids: CAISAGGANYGYTF. CDR3 sequence (DNA): TGTGCCATCAGTGCAGGGGGCGCGAACTATGGCTACACCTTC.

The chain combines TRBV5-1 with TRBJ2-1; 10 positions agree with TRBD2. Germline V gene data show CDR1 as SGHRS and CDR2 as YFSETQ. Unmatched junction bases numbered 11, after V lost 6 bases and J lost 5 bases. CDR3 length: 16 amino acids. CDR3 sequence reads: CASTRGGTSENNEQFF. In DNA form, the CDR3 reads TGCGCCAGCACCCGGGGGGGGACTAGCGAAAACAATGAGCAGTTCTTC.

The chain couples TRBV5-6 to TRBJ2-1; tentatively, D is TRBD2 (5 bases). Trimming removed 0 bases at V and 6 bases at J, with 16 bases between. Germline CDR1 SGHDT, CDR2 YYEEEE. The CDR3 runs 16 residues. CDR3 in DNA: TGTGCCAGCAGCTTGGTTCAGCTAGCTTCGATCAATGAGCAGTTCTTC. Encoded protein: CASSLVQLASINEQFF.

The chain employs TRBV5-6 and TRBJ1-2, with TRBD1 identical over 8 bases. Looked up from germline, CDR1 is SGHDT and CDR2 is YYEEEE. The CDR3 consists of 16 residues. With V trimmed by 1 base and J by 8 bases, 13 bases remained unmatched. CDR3 region: CASSLLGTGLSDGYTF. CDR3 DNA: TGTGCCAGCAGCTTGCTGGGGACAGGTCTCTCGGACGGCTACACCTTC.